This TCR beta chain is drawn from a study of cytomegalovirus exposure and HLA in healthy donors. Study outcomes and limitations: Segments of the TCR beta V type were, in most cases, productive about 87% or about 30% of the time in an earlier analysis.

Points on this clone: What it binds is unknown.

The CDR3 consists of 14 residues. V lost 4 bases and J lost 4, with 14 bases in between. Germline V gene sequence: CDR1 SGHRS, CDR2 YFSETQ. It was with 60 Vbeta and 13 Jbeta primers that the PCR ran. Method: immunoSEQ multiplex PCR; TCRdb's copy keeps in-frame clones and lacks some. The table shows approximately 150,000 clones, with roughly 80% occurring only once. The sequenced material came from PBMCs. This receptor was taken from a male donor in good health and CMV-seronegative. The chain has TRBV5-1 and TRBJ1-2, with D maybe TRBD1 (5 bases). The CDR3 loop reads CASSPVTVSYGYTF. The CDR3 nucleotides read TGCGCCAGCAGCCCGGTGACAGTTAGCTATGGCTACACCTTC.